The sequence of this TCR beta chain was determined in a study of memory CD4+ T cells and cytomegalovirus serostatus. Study at large: Healthy Belgian adult donors included about nine CMV-positive and 24 CMV-negative people.

Findings of the study overall: Each of 55 to 80 CMV-associated TCRbeta sequences occurred in one to five individuals.

The CDR3 extends over 14 amino acids. The germline CDR1 and CDR2 sequences are SGHRS and YFSETQ. Trimming removed 1 base from V and 2 bases from J; junction bases left unmatched: 0. As originally analysed: Out-of-frame sequences were removed, leaving 2 million to 2.5 million distinct TCRbeta sequences. Sequencing was performed with immunoSEQ multiplex PCR; in TCRdb, only in-frame clones are kept and a portion is missing. D and trimming come from the DNA, and the V and J calls and clone size come from that table. Altogether tens of thousands of clones are present, approximately 78% being singletons, with the ten largest covering about 0.79%. Worth noting for this clone: Antigen specificity is unknown. The sample has other DNA sequences that encode this CDR3 too.

The sort gate was single viable CD3+CD4+CD8-CD45RO+ cells for memory CD4+ T cells. The sequence derives from an adult in good health and CMV-seronegative. The rearrangement links TRBV5-1 to TRBJ2-5; 9 bases align to TRBD2. Sequenced: memory CD4+ T cells from blood. CDR3 protein: CASSLTSGQETQYF. Here the CDR3 DNA reads TGCGCCAGCAGCTTGACTAGCGGGCAAGAGACCCAGTACTTC. The full variable domain, with the rest looked up from reference TRBV5-1 and TRBJ2-5, is KAGVTQTPRYLIKTRGQQVTLSCSPISGHRSVSWYQQTPGQGLQFLFEYFSETQRNKGNFPGRFSGRQFSNSRSEMNVSTLELGDSALYLCASSLTSGQETQYFGPGTRLLVL.